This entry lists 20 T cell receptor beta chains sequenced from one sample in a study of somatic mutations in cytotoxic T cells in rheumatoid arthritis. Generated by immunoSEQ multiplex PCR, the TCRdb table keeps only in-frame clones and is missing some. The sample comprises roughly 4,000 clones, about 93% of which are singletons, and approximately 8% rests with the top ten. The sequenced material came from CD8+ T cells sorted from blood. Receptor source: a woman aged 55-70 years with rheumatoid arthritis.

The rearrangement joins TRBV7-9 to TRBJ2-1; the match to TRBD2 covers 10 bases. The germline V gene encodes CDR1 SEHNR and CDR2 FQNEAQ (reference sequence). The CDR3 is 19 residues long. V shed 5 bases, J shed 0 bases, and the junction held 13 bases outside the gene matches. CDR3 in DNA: TGTGCCAGCAGCCTAACCGGGACTAGCGTGCCGAGCTCCTACAATGAGCAGTTCTTC. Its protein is CASSLTGTSVPSSYNEQFF.

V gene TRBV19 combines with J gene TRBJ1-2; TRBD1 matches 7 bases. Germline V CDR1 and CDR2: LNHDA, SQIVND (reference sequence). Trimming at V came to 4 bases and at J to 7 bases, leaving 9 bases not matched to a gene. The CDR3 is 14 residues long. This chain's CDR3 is CASSSLRQGSGYTF. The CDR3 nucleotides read TGTGCCAGTAGTAGTCTTCGACAGGGAAGTGGCTACACCTTC.

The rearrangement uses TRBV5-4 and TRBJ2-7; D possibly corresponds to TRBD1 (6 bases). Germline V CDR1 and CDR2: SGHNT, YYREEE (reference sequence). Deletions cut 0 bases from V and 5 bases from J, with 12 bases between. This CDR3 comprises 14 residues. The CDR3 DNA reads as TGTGCCAGCAGCTTGGGCAGGGGCGGCGACGAGCAGTACTTC. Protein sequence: CASSLGRGGDEQYF.

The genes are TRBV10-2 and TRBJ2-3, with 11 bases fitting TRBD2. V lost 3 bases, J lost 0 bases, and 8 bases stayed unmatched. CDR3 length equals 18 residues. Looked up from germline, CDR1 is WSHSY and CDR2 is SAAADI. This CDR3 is CASSDRLAGTASTDTQYF. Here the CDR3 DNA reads TGCGCCAGCAGTGACCGACTAGCGGGGACCGCTAGCACAGATACGCAGTATTTT.

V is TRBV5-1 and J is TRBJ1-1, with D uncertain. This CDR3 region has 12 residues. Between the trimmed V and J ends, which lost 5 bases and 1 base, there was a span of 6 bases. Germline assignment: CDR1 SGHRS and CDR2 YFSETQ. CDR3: CASRIGNTEAFF. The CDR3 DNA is TGCGCCAGCAGGATCGGGAACACTGAAGCTTTCTTT.

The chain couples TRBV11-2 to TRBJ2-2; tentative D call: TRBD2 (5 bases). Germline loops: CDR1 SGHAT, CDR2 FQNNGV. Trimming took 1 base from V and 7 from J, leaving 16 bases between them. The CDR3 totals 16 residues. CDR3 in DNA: TGTGCCAGCAGCTTAGCGCCTAGCCCACGGGGCGGGGAGCTGTTTTTT. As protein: CASSLAPSPRGGELFF. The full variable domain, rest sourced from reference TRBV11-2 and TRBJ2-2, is EAGVAQSPRYKIIEKRQSVAFWCNPISGHATLYWYQQILGQGPKLLIQFQNNGVVDDSQLPKDRFSAERLKGVDSTLKIQPAKLEDSAVYLCASSLAPSPRGGELFFGEGSRLTVL.

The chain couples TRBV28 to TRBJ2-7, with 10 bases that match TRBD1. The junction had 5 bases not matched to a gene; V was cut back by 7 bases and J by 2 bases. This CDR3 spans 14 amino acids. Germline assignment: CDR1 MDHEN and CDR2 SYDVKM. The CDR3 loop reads CASTRTGGTYEQYV. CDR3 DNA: TGTGCCAGCACCCGGACAGGGGGAACCTACGAGCAGTACGTC.

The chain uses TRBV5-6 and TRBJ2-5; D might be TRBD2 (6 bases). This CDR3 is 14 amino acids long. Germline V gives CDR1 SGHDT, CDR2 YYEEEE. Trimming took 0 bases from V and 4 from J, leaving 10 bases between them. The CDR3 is CASSLAGVTETQYF. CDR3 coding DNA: TGTGCCAGCAGCTTGGCGGGGGTAACAGAGACCCAGTACTTC. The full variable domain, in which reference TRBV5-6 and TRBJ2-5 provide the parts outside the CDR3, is DAGVTQSPTHLIKTRGQQVTLRCSPKSGHDTVSWYQQALGQGPQFIFQYYEEEERQRGNFPDRFSGHQFPNYSSELNVNALLLGDSALYLCASSLAGVTETQYFGPGTRLLVL.

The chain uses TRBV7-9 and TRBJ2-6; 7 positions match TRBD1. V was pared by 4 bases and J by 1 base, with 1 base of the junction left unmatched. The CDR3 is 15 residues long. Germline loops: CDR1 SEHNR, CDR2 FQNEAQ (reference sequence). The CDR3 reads CASSSTGSGANVLTF. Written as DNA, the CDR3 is TGTGCCAGCAGCTCGACAGGGTCTGGGGCCAACGTCCTGACTTTC. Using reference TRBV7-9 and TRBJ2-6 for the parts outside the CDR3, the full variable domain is DTGVSQNPRHKITKRGQNVTFRCDPISEHNRLYWYRQTLGQGPEFLTYFQNEAQLEKSRLLSDRFSAERPKGSFSTLEIQRTEQGDSAMYLCASSSTGSGANVLTFGAGSRLTVL.

The CDR3 loop reads CASSFGGGETQYF. The CDR3 DNA sequence: TGTGCCAGCAGTTTTGGCGGGGGGGAAACGCAGTATTTT. This chain connects TRBV28 to TRBJ2-3, with 9 bases fitting TRBD2. This CDR3 is built from 13 residues. Trimming cost V 3 bases and J 9 bases; bases outside gene matches: 4. Germline assignment: CDR1 MDHEN and CDR2 SYDVKM.

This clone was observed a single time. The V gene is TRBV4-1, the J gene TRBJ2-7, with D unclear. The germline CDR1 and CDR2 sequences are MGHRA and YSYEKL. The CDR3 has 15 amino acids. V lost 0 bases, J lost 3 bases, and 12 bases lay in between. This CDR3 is CASSQEVTSIYEQYF. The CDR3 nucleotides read TGCGCCAGCAGCCAAGAGGTAACTTCCATCTACGAGCAGTACTTC.

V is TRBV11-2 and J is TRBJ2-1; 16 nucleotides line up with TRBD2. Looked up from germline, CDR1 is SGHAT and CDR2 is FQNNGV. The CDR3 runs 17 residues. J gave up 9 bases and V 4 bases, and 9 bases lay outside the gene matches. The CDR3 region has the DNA TGTGCCAGCAGCTCGAAGGGGACTAGCGGGAGGGTAGGTGAGCAGTTCTTC. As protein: CASSSKGTSGRVGEQFF.

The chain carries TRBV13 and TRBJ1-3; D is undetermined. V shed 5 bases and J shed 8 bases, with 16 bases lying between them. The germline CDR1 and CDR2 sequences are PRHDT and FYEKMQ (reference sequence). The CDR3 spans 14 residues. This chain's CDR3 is CASSVETQADTIYF. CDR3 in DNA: TGTGCCAGCAGCGTGGAAACCCAGGCTGACACCATATATTTT.

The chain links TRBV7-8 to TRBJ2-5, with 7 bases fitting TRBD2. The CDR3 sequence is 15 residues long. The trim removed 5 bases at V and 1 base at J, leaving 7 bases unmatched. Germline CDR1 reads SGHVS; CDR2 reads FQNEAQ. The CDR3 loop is CASSTFTSAQETQYF. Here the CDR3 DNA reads TGTGCCAGCAGCACCTTTACTAGCGCCCAAGAGACCCAGTACTTC.

The CDR3 spells CASGGRDNYYGYTF. The CDR3 bases are TGTGCCAGCGGAGGGAGGGACAACTACTATGGCTACACCTTC. This rearrangement joins TRBV11-3 to TRBJ1-2; D might be TRBD1 (6 bases). Germline V gene lookup returns CDR1 SGHNT and CDR2 YENEEA. CDR3 length equals 14 residues. Trimming pared 8 bases from V and 3 bases from J, leaving 16 bases between.

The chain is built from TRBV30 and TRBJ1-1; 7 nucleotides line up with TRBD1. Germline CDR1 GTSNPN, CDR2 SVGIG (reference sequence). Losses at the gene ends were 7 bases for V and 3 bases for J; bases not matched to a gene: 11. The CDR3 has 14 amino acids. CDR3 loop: CALLDRAMDTEAFF. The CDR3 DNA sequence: TGTGCCTTGCTAGACAGGGCGATGGACACTGAAGCTTTCTTT.

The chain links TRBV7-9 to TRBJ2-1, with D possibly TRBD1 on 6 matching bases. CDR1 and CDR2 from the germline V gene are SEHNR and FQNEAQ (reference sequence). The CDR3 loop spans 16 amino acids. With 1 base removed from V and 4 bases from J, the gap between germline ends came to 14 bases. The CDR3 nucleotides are TGTGCCAGCAGCTTAGTTTCAGGGGCAGAGTACAATGAGCAGTTCTTC. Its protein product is CASSLVSGAEYNEQFF.

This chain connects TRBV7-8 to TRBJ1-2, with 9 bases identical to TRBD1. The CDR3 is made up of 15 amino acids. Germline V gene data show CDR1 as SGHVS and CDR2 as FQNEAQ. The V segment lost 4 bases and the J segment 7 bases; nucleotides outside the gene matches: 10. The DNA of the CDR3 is TGTGCCAGCAGCTCCTTAGGACAGGGGTTGGGTGGCTACACCTTC. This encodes CASSSLGQGLGGYTF.

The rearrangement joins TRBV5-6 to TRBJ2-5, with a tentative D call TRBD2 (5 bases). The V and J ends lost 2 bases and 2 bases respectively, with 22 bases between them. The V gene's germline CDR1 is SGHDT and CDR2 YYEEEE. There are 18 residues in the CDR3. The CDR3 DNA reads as TGTGCCAGCAGCTTTGGAGGACCTTCATACCCCCCACAAGAGACCCAGTACTTC. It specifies CASSFGGPSYPPQETQYF.

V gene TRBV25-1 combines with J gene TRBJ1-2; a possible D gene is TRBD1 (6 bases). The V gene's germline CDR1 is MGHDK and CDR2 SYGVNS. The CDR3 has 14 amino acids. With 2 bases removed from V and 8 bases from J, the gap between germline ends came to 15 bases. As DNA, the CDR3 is TGTGCCAGCAGTGAAGGACAGTCGATCCGGGGCTACACCTTC. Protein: CASSEGQSIRGYTF.